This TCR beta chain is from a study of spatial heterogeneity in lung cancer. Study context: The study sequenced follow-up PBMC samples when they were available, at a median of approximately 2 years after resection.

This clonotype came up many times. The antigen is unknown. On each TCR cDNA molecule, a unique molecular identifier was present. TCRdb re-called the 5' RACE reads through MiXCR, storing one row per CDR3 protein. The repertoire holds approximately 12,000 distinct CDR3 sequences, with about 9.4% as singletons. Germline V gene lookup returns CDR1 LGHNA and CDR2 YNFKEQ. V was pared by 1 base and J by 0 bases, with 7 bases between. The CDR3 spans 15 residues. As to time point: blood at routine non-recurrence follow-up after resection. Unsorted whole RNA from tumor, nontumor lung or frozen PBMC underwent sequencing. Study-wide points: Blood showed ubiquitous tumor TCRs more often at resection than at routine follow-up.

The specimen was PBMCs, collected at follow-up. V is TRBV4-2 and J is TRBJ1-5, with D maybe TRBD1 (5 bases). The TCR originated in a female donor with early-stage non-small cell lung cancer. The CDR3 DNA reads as TGTGCCAGCAGCCAAGCCAGGGCTAGCAATCAGCCCCAGCATTTT. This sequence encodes CASSQARASNQPQHF.